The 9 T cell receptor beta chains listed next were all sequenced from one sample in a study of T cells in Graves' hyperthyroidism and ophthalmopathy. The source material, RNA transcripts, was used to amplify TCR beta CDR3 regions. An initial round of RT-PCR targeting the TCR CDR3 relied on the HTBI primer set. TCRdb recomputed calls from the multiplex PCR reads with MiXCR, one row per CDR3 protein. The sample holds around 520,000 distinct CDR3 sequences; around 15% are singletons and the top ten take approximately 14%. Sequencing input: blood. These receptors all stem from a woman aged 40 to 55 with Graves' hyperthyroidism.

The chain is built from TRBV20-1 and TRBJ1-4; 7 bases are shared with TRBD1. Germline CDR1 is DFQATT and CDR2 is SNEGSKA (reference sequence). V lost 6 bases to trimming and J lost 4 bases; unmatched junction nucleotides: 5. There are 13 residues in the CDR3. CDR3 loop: CSAPTGSNEKLFF. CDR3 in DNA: TGCAGTGCGCCGACAGGGAGTAATGAAAAACTGTTTTTT.

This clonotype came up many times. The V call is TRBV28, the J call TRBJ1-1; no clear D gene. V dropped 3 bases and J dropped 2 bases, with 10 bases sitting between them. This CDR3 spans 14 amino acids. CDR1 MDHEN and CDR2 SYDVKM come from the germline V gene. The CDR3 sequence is CASSFIGINTEAFF. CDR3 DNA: TGTGCCAGCAGTTTTATCGGGATTAACACTGAAGCTTTCTTT.

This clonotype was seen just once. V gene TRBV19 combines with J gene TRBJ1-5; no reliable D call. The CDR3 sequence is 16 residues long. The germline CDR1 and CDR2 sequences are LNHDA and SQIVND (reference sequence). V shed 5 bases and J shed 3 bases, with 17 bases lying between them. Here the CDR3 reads CASSYGPGSFNQPQHF. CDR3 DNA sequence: TGTGCCAGTAGTTATGGCCCGGGAAGCTTCAATCAGCCCCAGCATTTT.

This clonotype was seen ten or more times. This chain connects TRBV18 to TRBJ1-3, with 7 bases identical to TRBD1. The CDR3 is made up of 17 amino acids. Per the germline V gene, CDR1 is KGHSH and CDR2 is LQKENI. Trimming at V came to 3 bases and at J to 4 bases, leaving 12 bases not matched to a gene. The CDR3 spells CASSPSGQYGAGNTIYF. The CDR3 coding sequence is TGTGCCAGCTCACCCTCGGGACAGTATGGGGCAGGAAACACCATATATTTT.

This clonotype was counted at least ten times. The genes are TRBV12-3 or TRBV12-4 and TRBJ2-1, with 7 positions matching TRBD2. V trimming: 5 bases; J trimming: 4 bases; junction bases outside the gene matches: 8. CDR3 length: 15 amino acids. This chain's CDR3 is CASSPGTTKYNEQFF. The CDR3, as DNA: TGTGCCAGCAGTCCCGGGACTACTAAATACAATGAGCAGTTCTTC.

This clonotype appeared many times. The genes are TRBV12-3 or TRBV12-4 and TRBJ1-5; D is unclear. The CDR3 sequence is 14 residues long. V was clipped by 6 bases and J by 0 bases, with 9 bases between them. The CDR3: CASSSLYSNQPQHF. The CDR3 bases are TGTGCCAGCAGCTCTCTTTATAGCAATCAGCCCCAGCATTTT.

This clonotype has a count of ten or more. The CDR3 nucleotides read TGTGCCAGCAGCAACCCCTTAAGCGGGAGAGCGGTAGAGACCCAGTACTTC. This translates into CASSNPLSGRAVETQYF. The chain joins TRBV3-1 to TRBJ2-5; 8 bases fit TRBD2. CDR3 length equals 17 residues. Germline CDR1 reads LGHDT; CDR2 reads YNNKEL (reference sequence). The V segment lost 5 bases and the J segment 4 bases; nucleotides outside the gene matches: 15.

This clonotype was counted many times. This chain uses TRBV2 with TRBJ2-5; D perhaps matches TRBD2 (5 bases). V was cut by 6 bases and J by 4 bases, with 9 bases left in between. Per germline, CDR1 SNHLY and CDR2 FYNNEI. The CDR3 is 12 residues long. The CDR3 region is CASRRVGETQYF. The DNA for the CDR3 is TGTGCCAGCAGGAGGGTAGGAGAGACCCAGTACTTC.

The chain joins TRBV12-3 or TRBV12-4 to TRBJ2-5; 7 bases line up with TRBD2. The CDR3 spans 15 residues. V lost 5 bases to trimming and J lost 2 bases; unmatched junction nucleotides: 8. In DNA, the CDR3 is TGTGCCAGCAGTACGGGACTAATGATACAAGAGACCCAGTACTTC. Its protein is CASSTGLMIQETQYF.